Below are 31 T cell receptor beta chains sequenced from a single sample in a study of blood T cell repertoires in COVID-19. TCRdb's copy holds only in-frame clones and misses some; the assay was immunoSEQ multiplex PCR. The sample contains roughly 100,000 clones, approximately 78% of which appear only once. The sequenced sample consisted of peripheral blood. These receptors were obtained from a woman over 75 with acute or convalescent COVID-19.

The chain carries TRBV6-5 and TRBJ1-1, with D perhaps matching TRBD1 (5 bases). Germline values: CDR1 MNHEY, CDR2 SVGAGI. This CDR3 has 13 residues. With 6 bases removed from V and 1 base from J, the gap between germline ends came to 9 bases. DNA of the CDR3: TGTGCCAGCAGATCTCAGGGGAACACTGAAGCTTTCTTT. Protein product: CASRSQGNTEAFF.

The chain combines TRBV3-1 (or the pseudogene TRBV3-2) with TRBJ2-1; TRBD2 matches at 8 bases. V trimming: 0 bases; J trimming: 6 bases; junction bases outside the gene matches: 7. The CDR3 is made up of 16 amino acids. CDR1 LGHDT and CDR2 YNNKEL come from the germline V gene (reference sequence). CDR3 nucleotides: TGTGCCAGCAGCCAAGATCTGACCACTAGCGGCAATGAGCAGTTCTTC. This gives the protein CASSQDLTTSGNEQFF.

V and J are TRBV5-5 and TRBJ1-4, with D unclear. Trimming stripped 0 bases from V and 7 bases from J, with 10 bases between. CDR3 size: 14 residues. CDR1 SGHKS and CDR2 YYEKEE come from the germline V gene (reference sequence). CDR3 DNA sequence: TGTGCCAGCAGCTTGGGGGCTGCGATTGAAAAACTGTTTTTT. This gives the protein CASSLGAAIEKLFF.

The gene calls are TRBV7-2 and TRBJ1-1; D is undetermined. CDR3 length: 13 residues. The germline V gene has CDR1 SGHTA and CDR2 FQGNSA. Deletions cut 1 base from V and 1 base from J, with 4 bases between. CDR3 coding DNA: TGTGCCAGCAGCTTAGGACAGAACACTGAAGCTTTCTTT. Residues: CASSLGQNTEAFF.

This chain connects TRBV19 to TRBJ1-1; D is possibly TRBD1 (5 bases). This CDR3 has 15 amino acids. V lost 7 bases and J lost 6, with 21 bases in between. Germline CDR1 and CDR2: LNHDA and SQIVND (reference sequence). Here the CDR3 DNA reads TGTGCCAGTACTACGTCGGGGGAGGGTAGGTCTGAAGCTTTCTTT. Translated: CASTTSGEGRSEAFF.

This chain links TRBV6-5 with TRBJ2-7; weak D call: TRBD1 (6 bases). This CDR3 is 15 amino acids long. V was clipped by 5 bases and J by 0 bases, with 14 bases between them. CDR1 and CDR2 (germline): MNHEY, SVGAGI. The chain's CDR3 is CASSIQGGGSYEQYF. The CDR3 DNA sequence: TGTGCCAGCAGTATACAGGGTGGGGGCTCCTACGAGCAGTACTTC.

The chain is built from TRBV6-2 or TRBV6-3 and TRBJ2-3, with 7 nucleotides matching TRBD2. The V gene's germline CDR1 is MNHEY and CDR2 SVGEGT. This CDR3 spans 15 amino acids. Trimming removed 5 bases from V and 2 bases from J; junction bases left unmatched: 7. This CDR3 is CASSRGLPNTDTQYF. CDR3 sequence (DNA): TGTGCCAGCAGTAGGGGACTACCTAACACAGATACGCAGTATTTT.

V gene TRBV5-1 combines with J gene TRBJ2-3, with TRBD1 identical over 9 bases. The CDR3 totals 16 residues. The ends lost 5 bases at V and 2 bases at J; junction bases unmatched: 9. Germline CDR1 reads SGHRS; CDR2 reads YFSETQ. The CDR3 reads CASRRFGTGTTDTQYF. The CDR3 DNA reads as TGCGCCAGCAGAAGGTTTGGGACAGGGACCACAGATACGCAGTATTTT.

The chain links TRBV5-1 to TRBJ1-2, with D possibly being TRBD1 (6 bases). The CDR3 length is 14 residues. V was pared by 5 bases and J by 4 bases, with 15 bases between. Germline assignment: CDR1 SGHRS and CDR2 YFSETQ. This CDR3 is CASSLDGGAYGYTF. CDR3 DNA sequence: TGCGCCAGCAGTCTGGACGGGGGGGCCTATGGCTACACCTTC.

This chain links TRBV11-2 with TRBJ2-7; 13 bases are a match to TRBD2. Germline values: CDR1 SGHAT, CDR2 FQNNGV. The CDR3 has 19 residues. V lost 0 bases, J lost 0 bases, and 8 bases stayed unmatched. CDR3 sequence reads: CASSLEGSGLAGSSYEQYF. CDR3 bases: TGTGCCAGCAGCTTAGAAGGGTCGGGACTAGCGGGGAGCTCCTACGAGCAGTACTTC. Drawing the rest from reference TRBV11-2 and TRBJ2-7, the complete variable domain is EAGVAQSPRYKIIEKRQSVAFWCNPISGHATLYWYQQILGQGPKLLIQFQNNGVVDDSQLPKDRFSAERLKGVDSTLKIQPAKLEDSAVYLCASSLEGSGLAGSSYEQYFGPGTRLTVT.

The chain employs TRBV28 and TRBJ1-3; 7 bases are shared with TRBD1. Germline V gene lookup returns CDR1 MDHEN and CDR2 SYDVKM. V trimming: 3 bases; J trimming: 0 bases; junction bases outside the gene matches: 11. The CDR3 covers 18 residues. The CDR3 protein is CASSFPKKGAGSGNTIYF. DNA for the CDR3: TGTGCCAGCAGTTTCCCCAAGAAGGGGGCGGGCTCTGGAAACACCATATATTTT.

The genes are TRBV7-2 and TRBJ2-3; 13 bases agree with TRBD2. Looked up from germline, CDR1 is SGHTA and CDR2 is FQGNSA. Trimming removed 6 bases from V and 5 bases from J; junction bases left unmatched: 5. CDR3 length: 15 amino acids. CDR3 coding DNA: TGTGCCAGCAGTTACCGGACTAGCGGGAGAGATACGCAGTATTTT. Encoded protein: CASSYRTSGRDTQYF.

CDR3 amino acids: CASNGGPAGNTIYF. The CDR3 DNA is TGTGCCAGCAACGGGGGACCCGCTGGAAACACCATATATTTT. This chain joins TRBV2 and TRBJ1-3; a weak D match, TRBD1 (5 bases). The V gene's germline CDR1 is SNHLY and CDR2 FYNNEI. V dropped 7 bases and J dropped 2 bases, with 12 bases sitting between them. This CDR3 has 14 amino acids.

This rearrangement joins TRBV9 to TRBJ2-3; D is uncertain. CDR3 length: 14 amino acids. Germline assignment: CDR1 SGDLS and CDR2 YYNGEE. Trimming cost V 4 bases and J 0 bases, with 9 bases left between them. The CDR3 DNA reads as TGTGCCAGCAGCCCCCGAGCTAGCACAGATACGCAGTATTTT. The encoded protein is CASSPRASTDTQYF.

This clone was picked up one time. The CDR3 DNA sequence: TGTGCCAGCAGCTTAATCCAGGGCACAACTGGAAACACCATATATTTT. Protein: CASSLIQGTTGNTIYF. The rearrangement uses TRBV11-2 and TRBJ1-3; D is possibly TRBD1 (5 bases). V lost 2 bases and J lost 2, with 13 bases in between. The germline V gene encodes CDR1 SGHAT and CDR2 FQNNGV. This CDR3 region has 16 residues.

The V call is TRBV5-1, the J call TRBJ2-5; the D is unclear. V lost 1 base, J lost 1 base, and 8 bases lay in between. Germline CDR1 and CDR2: SGHRS and YFSETQ. The CDR3 is made up of 14 amino acids. The CDR3 sequence is CASSLIQLQETQYF. The DNA for the CDR3 is TGCGCCAGCAGCTTGATACAGCTCCAAGAGACCCAGTACTTC.

This chain connects TRBV11-2 to TRBJ1-1; D remains ambiguous. V lost 4 bases to trimming and J lost 0 bases, with 9 bases between them. This CDR3 has 14 residues. Per germline, CDR1 SGHAT and CDR2 FQNNGV. CDR3 DNA: TGTGCCAGCAGCTCAGGACTATTGAACACTGAAGCTTTCTTT. Its translation: CASSSGLLNTEAFF.

This clone has a handful of counts. The chain carries TRBV28 and TRBJ1-5; 9 nucleotides align to TRBD1. Germline CDR1 and CDR2: MDHEN and SYDVKM. V lost 9 bases, J lost 7 bases, and 10 bases stayed unmatched. The length of the CDR3 is 14 residues. CDR3 amino acids: CASATGGRKQPQHF. The CDR3 DNA sequence: TGTGCCAGTGCTACAGGGGGCAGGAAGCAGCCCCAGCATTTT.

This clone showed up just once. V and J are TRBV28 and TRBJ1-2; 7 bases are a match to TRBD1. CDR3 length: 13 amino acids. CDR1 and CDR2 from the germline V gene are MDHEN and SYDVKM. V dropped 8 bases and J dropped 7; count of bases not matched to a gene: 10. The CDR3 region is CASLQGQESGYTF. Written as DNA, the CDR3 is TGTGCCAGCCTTCAAGGACAGGAGAGTGGCTACACCTTC.

Only a few counts were recorded for this clone. V is TRBV7-2 and J is TRBJ1-6; D unclear. The CDR3 is 14 amino acids. Germline V gene lookup returns CDR1 SGHTA and CDR2 FQGNSA. The V end was cut by 1 base, the J end by 10 bases, with 11 bases between. The CDR3 DNA sequence: TGTGCCAGCAGCTTAGGGAGTTTAGGCTCACCCCTCCACTTT. Protein: CASSLGSLGSPLHF.

The chain employs TRBV5-5 and TRBJ2-7; D is unresolved. The germline V gene encodes CDR1 SGHKS and CDR2 YYEKEE (reference sequence). The CDR3 contains 15 residues. The ends were cut back, 0 bases at V and 0 bases at J, with 10 bases in the middle. The CDR3 region has the DNA TGTGCCAGCAGCTTGGTAGCCGTAAGCTCCTACGAGCAGTACGTC. Translation gives CASSLVAVSSYEQYV.

The chain carries TRBV9 and TRBJ1-2; D possibly corresponds to TRBD1 (5 bases). The CDR3 sequence is 13 residues long. Trimming removed 4 bases from V and 2 bases from J, with 9 bases in between. Germline V CDR1 and CDR2: SGDLS, YYNGEE. The CDR3 DNA reads TGTGCCAGCAGCCCACAGGAGAACTATGGCTACACCTTC. This sequence encodes CASSPQENYGYTF.

The gene calls are TRBV11-2 and TRBJ2-5; TRBD1 might be the D (6 bases). The ends were cut back, 5 bases at V and 1 base at J, with 11 bases in the middle. The CDR3 runs to 14 residues. In germline, CDR1 is SGHAT, CDR2 FQNNGV. CDR3 coding DNA: TGTGCCAGCAGCGTTAACAGGGTCCAAGAGACCCAGTACTTC. Amino acids: CASSVNRVQETQYF. Full variable domain (missing parts from reference TRBV11-2 and TRBJ2-5): EAGVAQSPRYKIIEKRQSVAFWCNPISGHATLYWYQQILGQGPKLLIQFQNNGVVDDSQLPKDRFSAERLKGVDSTLKIQPAKLEDSAVYLCASSVNRVQETQYFGPGTRLLVL.

This sequence joins TRBV6-5 and TRBJ2-4; maybe TRBD1 (5 bases). The CDR3 length is 15 residues. V lost 5 bases and J lost 5, with 16 bases in between. CDR1 and CDR2 from the germline V gene are MNHEY and SVGAGI. DNA of the CDR3: TGTGCCAGCAGTATGGAAGGACATGGACAAAACATTCAGTACTTC. Its translation: CASSMEGHGQNIQYF.

The V gene is TRBV7-2, the J gene TRBJ2-2; TRBD1 is a possible D gene (5 bases). CDR1 and CDR2 (germline): SGHTA, FQGNSA. Trimming shortened V by 2 bases and J by 1 base, and 8 bases separated the two germline ends. There are 15 residues in the CDR3. The CDR3 DNA reads TGTGCCAGCAGCTTATATCAGGGGAACACCGGGGAGCTGTTTTTT. It specifies CASSLYQGNTGELFF.

A word on this clone: Other nucleotide sequences from this sample produce the same CDR3. This chain connects TRBV11-2 to TRBJ1-1; D might be TRBD1 (5 bases). CDR3 length: 12 amino acids. V lost 3 bases and J 7 bases, leaving 9 bases between the germline ends. Germline V gene sequence: CDR1 SGHAT, CDR2 FQNNGV. CDR3 residues: CASSLGHNEAFF. The CDR3 DNA is TGTGCCAGCAGCTTGGGGCATAATGAAGCTTTCTTT.

The chain links TRBV2 to TRBJ2-1; TRBD2 matches at 9 bases. The V gene's germline CDR1 is SNHLY and CDR2 FYNNEI. CDR3 size: 14 residues. The V segment lost 9 bases and the J segment 9 bases; nucleotides outside the gene matches: 12. CDR3 residues: CARRTVAGAVEQFF. In nucleotides, the CDR3 is TGTGCCAGGCGGACAGTAGCGGGAGCCGTTGAGCAGTTCTTC.

The chain employs TRBV19 and TRBJ2-5, with 7 bases identical to TRBD1. Trimming took 4 bases from V and 3 from J; bases not matched to a gene: 5. This CDR3 has 14 residues. The germline gives CDR1 LNHDA, CDR2 SQIVND (reference sequence). CDR3 protein: CASSTGQRKETQYF. The CDR3 DNA sequence: TGTGCCAGTAGTACGGGACAGAGAAAAGAGACCCAGTACTTC. Variable domain in full (rest from reference TRBV19 and TRBJ2-5): DGGITQSPKYLFRKEGQNVTLSCEQNLNHDAMYWYRQDPGQGLRLIYYSQIVNDFQKGDIAEGYSVSREKKESFPLTVTSAQKNPTAFYLCASSTGQRKETQYFGPGTRLLVL.

The CDR3 loop reads CASSRLGQNYGYTF. CDR3 DNA: TGTGCCAGCAGCCGGTTGGGGCAAAACTATGGCTACACCTTC. The chain recombines TRBV11-3 with TRBJ1-2, with D perhaps TRBD1 (5 bases). V was cut by 5 bases and J by 2 bases, with 12 bases left in between. CDR1 and CDR2 (germline): SGHNT, YENEEA. The CDR3 contains 14 residues. The variable domain in full, with the rest retrieved from reference TRBV11-3 and TRBJ1-2, is EAGVVQSPRYKIIEKKQPVAFWCNPISGHNTLYWYLQNLGQGPELLIRYENEEAVDDSQLPKDRFSAERLKGVDSTLKIQPAELGDSAVYLCASSRLGQNYGYTFGSGTRLTVV.

This clone appeared a few times. The chain links TRBV6-5 to TRBJ1-1; 7 nucleotides line up with TRBD1. CDR1 is MNHEY, CDR2 SVGAGI, per germline. V lost 6 bases to trimming and J lost 2 bases; unmatched junction nucleotides: 6. The CDR3 sequence is 14 residues long. The CDR3, as DNA: TGTGCCAGCAGGGACGGACAGGTAAACACTGAAGCTTTCTTT. Its translation: CASRDGQVNTEAFF.

The J gene is TRBJ2-1, the V gene TRBV6-2 or TRBV6-3; the D gene is possibly TRBD1 (5 bases). This CDR3 has 15 amino acids. Germline loops: CDR1 MNHEY, CDR2 SVGEGT. Trimming pared 5 bases from V and 4 bases from J, leaving 15 bases between. As DNA, the CDR3 is TGTGCCAGCAGTAAGACAGACCCGCAGTACAATGAGCAGTTCTTC. Protein: CASSKTDPQYNEQFF.